This paragraph reports one T cell receptor beta chain. V dropped 11 bases and J dropped 5 bases, with 17 bases sitting between them. The CDR3 is 13 amino acids. Per germline, CDR1 MNHNY and CDR2 SVGAGI (reference sequence). The input was approximately 500 ng total RNA; TCR beta cDNA was made from it with a constant-region primer. Three rounds of nested multiplex PCR with slightly modified ARM-PCR produced TCR beta libraries. In the first two PCR rounds, TRBV1-TRBV30 forward primers were paired with a C-beta reverse primer, and each round lasted nine to ten cycles. TCRdb fed the multiplex PCR reads into MiXCR, producing one record per CDR3 protein. The sample has more than 100,000 distinct CDR3 sequences; 65% to 75% are singletons. The sample originates from a study of tumor-infiltrating lymphocytes in primary liver carcinoma. Unsorted bulk tissue (about 20-32 mg) underwent RNA and DNA co-extraction.

The V and J genes are TRBV6-6 and TRBJ2-3; TRBD1 is a possible D gene (5 bases). Sequenced input: tumor-adjacent normal liver tissue. The origin of this receptor is a woman in her sixties or seventies with primary liver carcinoma and hepatitis B virus infection. In nucleotides, the CDR3 is TGTGCCTGTAGTACAATTAGGGGAGATACGCAGTATTTT. It translates to CACSTIRGDTQYF.